This T cell receptor beta chain was identified during a study of cytomegalovirus exposure and HLA in healthy donors. Primers for the PCR totalled 60 Vbeta and 13 Jbeta. The table came from immunoSEQ multiplex PCR; TCRdb's copy has only in-frame clones and leaves some out. The sample carries about 180,000 clones, around 80% recorded once. As regards this clone: Its antigen is unknown.

Germline V gene sequence: CDR1 SGHNT, CDR2 YENEEA. The V and J ends lost 5 bases and 6 bases, in that order; junction bases with no gene match: 0. The CDR3 is made up of 12 amino acids. Overall study results and limits: Most sequenced TCRs were rare (though some public TCRs occurred in many donors). A later analysis showed TCR association rates differing by HLA locus, peaking at DRB1 and lowest at HLA-C. TCR beta V- and J-gene trimming, according to a later analysis, was linked to a missense DCLRE1C variant. Some TCR beta chains (approximately 180 of them) were listed as cytomegalovirus-associated.

The rearrangement uses TRBV11-3 and TRBJ2-2; 7 bases map to TRBD1. The receptor's source is a man in his thirties or forties in good health and CMV-seropositive. The sample taken for sequencing was PBMCs. For the CDR3, the DNA is TGTGCCAGCAGCCAGGGGGCCGGGGAGCTGTTTTTT. Its translation is CASSQGAGELFF.